This TCR beta chain was sequenced during a study of siplizumab effects on memory and regulatory T cells. Trimming shortened V by 3 bases and J by 6 bases, and 20 bases separated the two germline ends. The length of the CDR3 is 17 residues. Germline V gene data show CDR1 as LNHDA and CDR2 as SQIVND (reference sequence). About this clone: Its antigen is unknown.

The table came from immunoSEQ multiplex PCR; TCRdb's copy has only in-frame clones and leaves some out. The repertoire holds 110,000 or so clones, with 92% as singletons. Whole-study results and caveats: Memory cells seemed less diverse than naive T cells, which also seemed major contributors to the alloresponse. No assignable naive or memory phenotype existed for roughly 75-96% of proliferating CD4+ or CD8+ clones. Sequences below about 10^-5 frequency were poorly captured. As a result, only a minor fraction of alloreactive clones mapped to unstimulated subsets. Siplizumab caused a significant drop in alloreactive sequences traceable to unstimulated CD4+ memory cells.

The sequencing input was Tregs sorted from blood. V usage is TRBV19 and J usage is TRBJ2-2; D could derive from TRBD1 or TRBD2 (5 bases each). This clonotype was obtained from a human donor in good health. The CDR3: CASSILGLRGAAGELFF. Written as DNA, the CDR3 is TGTGCCAGTAGTATCCTCGGGTTGAGGGGCGCGGCCGGGGAGCTGTTTTTT.